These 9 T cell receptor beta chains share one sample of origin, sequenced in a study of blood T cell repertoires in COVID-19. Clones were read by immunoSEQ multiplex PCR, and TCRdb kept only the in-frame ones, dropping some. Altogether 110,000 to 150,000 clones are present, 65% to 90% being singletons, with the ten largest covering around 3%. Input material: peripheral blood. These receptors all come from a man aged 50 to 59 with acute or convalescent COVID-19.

The CDR3 coding sequence is TGCGCCAGCACCATCGTTTTCGGGACAGGGGTCTACGAGCAGTACTTC. Translated: CASTIVFGTGVYEQYF. The J gene is TRBJ2-7, the V gene TRBV10-1; TRBD1 aligns across 10 bases. Per the germline V gene, CDR1 is WNHNN and CDR2 is SYGVQD (reference sequence). J gave up 3 bases and V 7 bases, and 12 bases lay outside the gene matches. This CDR3 contains 16 residues.

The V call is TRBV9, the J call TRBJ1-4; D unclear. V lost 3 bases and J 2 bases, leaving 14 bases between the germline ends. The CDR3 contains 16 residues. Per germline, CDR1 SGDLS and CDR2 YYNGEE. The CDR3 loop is CASSGAVGGTNEKLFF. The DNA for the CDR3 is TGTGCCAGCAGCGGGGCCGTGGGAGGGACTAATGAAAAACTGTTTTTT.

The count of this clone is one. CDR3 sequence (DNA): TGTGCCAGCAGATCAGGGTCGGCCACTGAAGCTTTCTTT. It is translated as CASRSGSATEAFF. V usage is TRBV6-5 and J usage is TRBJ1-1, with D perhaps TRBD1 (5 bases). The germline V and J ends were trimmed by 6 bases and 4 bases, with 12 bases remaining between them. Looked up from germline, CDR1 is MNHEY and CDR2 is SVGAGI. The CDR3 spans 13 residues.

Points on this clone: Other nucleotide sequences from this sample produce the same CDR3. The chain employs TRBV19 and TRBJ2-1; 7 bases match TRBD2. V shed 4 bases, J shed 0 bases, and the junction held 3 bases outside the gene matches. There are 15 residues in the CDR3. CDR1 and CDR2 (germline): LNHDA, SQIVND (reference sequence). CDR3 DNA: TGTGCCAGTAGTACTAGCGGTTCCTCCTACAATGAGCAGTTCTTC. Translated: CASSTSGSSYNEQFF. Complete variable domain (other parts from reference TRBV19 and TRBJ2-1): DGGITQSPKYLFRKEGQNVTLSCEQNLNHDAMYWYRQDPGQGLRLIYYSQIVNDFQKGDIAEGYSVSREKKESFPLTVTSAQKNPTAFYLCASSTSGSSYNEQFFGPGTRLTVL.

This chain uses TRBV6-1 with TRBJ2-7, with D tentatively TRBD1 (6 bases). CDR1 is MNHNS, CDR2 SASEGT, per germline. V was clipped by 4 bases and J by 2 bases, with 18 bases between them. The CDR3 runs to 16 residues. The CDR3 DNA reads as TGTGCCAGCAGTGGGCAGGGGTCACCAAGAGCCTACGAGCAGTACTTC. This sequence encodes CASSGQGSPRAYEQYF.

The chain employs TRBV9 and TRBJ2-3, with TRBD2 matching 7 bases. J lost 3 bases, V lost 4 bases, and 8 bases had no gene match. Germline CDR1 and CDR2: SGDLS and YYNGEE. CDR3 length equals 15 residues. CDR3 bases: TGTGCCAGCAGCCCCAGAGGGGAGGGTACAGATACGCAGTATTTT. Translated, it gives CASSPRGEGTDTQYF.

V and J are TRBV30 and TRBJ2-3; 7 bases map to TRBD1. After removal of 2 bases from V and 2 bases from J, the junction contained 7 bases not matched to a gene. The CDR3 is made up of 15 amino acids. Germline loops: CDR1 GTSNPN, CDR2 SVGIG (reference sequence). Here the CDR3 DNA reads TGTGCCTGGAGTCCAACAGGGGTCTACACAGATACGCAGTATTTT. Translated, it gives CAWSPTGVYTDTQYF.

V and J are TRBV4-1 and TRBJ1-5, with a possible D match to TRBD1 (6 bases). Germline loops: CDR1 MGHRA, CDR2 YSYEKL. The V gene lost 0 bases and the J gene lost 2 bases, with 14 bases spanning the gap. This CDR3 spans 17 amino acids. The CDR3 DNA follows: TGCGCCAGCAGCCAAGATGATCGGGGGGCTGGCAATCAGCCCCAGCATTTT. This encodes CASSQDDRGAGNQPQHF.

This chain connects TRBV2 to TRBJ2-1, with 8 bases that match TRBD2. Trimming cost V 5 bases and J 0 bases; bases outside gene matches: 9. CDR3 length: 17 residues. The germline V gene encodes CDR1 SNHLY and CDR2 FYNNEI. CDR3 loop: CASSPVEREHSYNEQFF. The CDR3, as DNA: TGTGCCAGCAGTCCCGTTGAGCGGGAGCACTCCTACAATGAGCAGTTCTTC.